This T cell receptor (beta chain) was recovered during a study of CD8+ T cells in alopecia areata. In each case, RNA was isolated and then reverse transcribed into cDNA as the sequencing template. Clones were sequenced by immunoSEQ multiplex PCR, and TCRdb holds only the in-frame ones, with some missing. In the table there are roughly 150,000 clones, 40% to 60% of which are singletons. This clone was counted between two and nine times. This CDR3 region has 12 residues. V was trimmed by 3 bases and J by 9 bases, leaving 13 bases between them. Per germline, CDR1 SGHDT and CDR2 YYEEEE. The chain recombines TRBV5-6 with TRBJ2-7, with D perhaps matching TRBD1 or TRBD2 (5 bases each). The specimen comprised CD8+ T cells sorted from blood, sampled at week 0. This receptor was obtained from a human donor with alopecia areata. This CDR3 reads CASSSGTAWQYF. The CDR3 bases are TGTGCCAGCAGCTCAGGGACCGCGTGGCAGTACTTC.